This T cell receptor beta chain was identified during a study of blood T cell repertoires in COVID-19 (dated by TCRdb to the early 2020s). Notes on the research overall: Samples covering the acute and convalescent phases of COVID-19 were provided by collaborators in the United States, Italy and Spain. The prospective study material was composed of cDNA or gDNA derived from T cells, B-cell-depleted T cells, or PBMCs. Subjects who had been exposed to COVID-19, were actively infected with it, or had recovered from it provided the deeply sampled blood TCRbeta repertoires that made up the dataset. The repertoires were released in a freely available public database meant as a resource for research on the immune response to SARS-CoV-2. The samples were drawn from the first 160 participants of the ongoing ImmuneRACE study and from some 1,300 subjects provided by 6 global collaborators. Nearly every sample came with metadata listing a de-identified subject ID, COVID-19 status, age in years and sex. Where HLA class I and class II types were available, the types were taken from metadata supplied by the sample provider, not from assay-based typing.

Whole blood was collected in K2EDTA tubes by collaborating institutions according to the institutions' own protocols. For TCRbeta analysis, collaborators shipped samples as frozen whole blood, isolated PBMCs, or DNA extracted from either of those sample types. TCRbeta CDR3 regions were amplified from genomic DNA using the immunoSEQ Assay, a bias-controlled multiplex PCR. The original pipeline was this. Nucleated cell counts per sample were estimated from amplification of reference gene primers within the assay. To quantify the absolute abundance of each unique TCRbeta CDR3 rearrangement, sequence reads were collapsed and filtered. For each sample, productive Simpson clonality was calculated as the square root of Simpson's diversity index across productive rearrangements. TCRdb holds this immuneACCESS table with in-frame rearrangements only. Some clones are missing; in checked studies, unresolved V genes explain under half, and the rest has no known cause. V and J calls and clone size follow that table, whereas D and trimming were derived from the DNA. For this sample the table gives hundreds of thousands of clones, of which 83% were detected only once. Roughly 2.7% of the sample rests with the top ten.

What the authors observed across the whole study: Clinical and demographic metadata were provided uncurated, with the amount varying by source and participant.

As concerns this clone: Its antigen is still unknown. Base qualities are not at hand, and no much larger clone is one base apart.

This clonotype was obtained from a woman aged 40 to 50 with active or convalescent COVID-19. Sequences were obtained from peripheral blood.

The nucleotide sequence is given as TGTGCCAGCAAAAGGGAGACTAATGAAAAACTGTTTTTT. This sequence encodes CASKRETNEKLFF. The chain is assembled from TRBV12-3 or TRBV12-4 and TRBJ1-4; the D gene identity is not certain. Cut back by 7 bases and 2 bases, the V and J ends lie 8 bases apart. The cysteine opens and the phenylalanine closes a CDR3 of 13 amino acids. Only the CDR3 portion is preserved as DNA: 39 bases, with reading frame beginning at the first base.